These 25 T cell receptor beta chains were sequenced from one sample in a study of tissue T cells after allogeneic stem cell transplantation. This research-autopsy study prospectively enrolled adult allogeneic hematopoietic cell transplant recipients with steroid-refractory graft-versus-host disease. TCRdb's copy holds only in-frame clones and misses some; the assay was immunoSEQ multiplex PCR. The sample lists over 1,000 clones; approximately 65% were seen once. The material sequenced was stomach tissue, taken at autopsy. The receptors stem from an older male patient with steroid-refractory graft-versus-host disease after an allogeneic stem cell transplant. Some T cells may have come from the graft donor.

The chain is built from TRBV12-3 or TRBV12-4 and TRBJ1-2; 7 bases fit TRBD1. Unmatched junction bases numbered 4, after V lost 1 base and J lost 8 bases. The CDR3 sequence is 13 residues long. CDR3 amino acids: CASSLEGAWGYTF. For the CDR3, the DNA is TGTGCCAGCAGTTTAGAGGGGGCGTGGGGCTACACCTTC.

The rearrangement joins TRBV7-9 to TRBJ1-1; weak D call: TRBD1 (5 bases). V lost 1 base and J 8 bases, leaving 11 bases between the germline ends. The CDR3 has 13 residues. Germline lookup yields CDR1 SEHNR and CDR2 FQNEAQ (reference sequence). CDR3 bases: TGTGCCAGCAGCTTAGTTAACAGGAGAGAAGCTTTCTTT. It translates to CASSLVNRREAFF.

The genes are TRBV4-3 and TRBJ2-1; TRBD1 is a possible D gene (6 bases). V lost 0 bases to trimming and J lost 4 bases, with 13 bases between them. The germline V gene encodes CDR1 LGHNA and CDR2 YSLEER. The CDR3 covers 16 residues. This CDR3 reads CASSQDWTALYNEQFF. CDR3 coding DNA: TGCGCCAGCAGCCAAGACTGGACAGCGTTATACAATGAGCAGTTCTTC.

This chain connects TRBV2 to TRBJ2-2, with D uncertain. From germline, CDR1 is SNHLY and CDR2 FYNNEI. The CDR3 covers 15 residues. Trimming took 1 base from V and 1 from J, leaving 7 bases between them. CDR3 protein: CASSEDPGNTGELFF. The DNA for the CDR3 is TGTGCCAGCAGTGAAGATCCCGGGAACACCGGGGAGCTGTTTTTT. Combining the CDR3 with reference TRBV2 and TRBJ2-2 gives the whole variable domain EPEVTQTPSHQVTQMGQEVILRCVPISNHLYFYWYRQILGQKVEFLVSFYNNEISEKSEIFDDQFSVERPDGSNFTLKIRSTKLEDSAMYFCASSEDPGNTGELFFGEGSRLTVL.

The V and J genes are TRBV2 and TRBJ1-4; D is possibly TRBD1 (6 bases). V was shortened by 3 bases and J by 6 bases, with 11 bases between the two germline ends. The CDR3 has 14 amino acids. Germline V gene sequence: CDR1 SNHLY, CDR2 FYNNEI. The chain's CDR3 is CASSERGADEKLFF. The CDR3 nucleotides read TGTGCCAGCAGTGAGAGGGGGGCTGATGAAAAACTGTTTTTT.

This clone counts as large. This chain links TRBV2 with TRBJ1-5; possibly TRBD1 for D (5 bases). V gave up 7 bases and J gave up 7 bases, with 20 bases separating them. The CDR3 has 15 amino acids. The germline gives CDR1 SNHLY, CDR2 FYNNEI. Here the CDR3 DNA reads TGTGCCAGCAAGGGGACCGGCCGGGCCGGGCAGCCCCAGCATTTT. It yields the protein CASKGTGRAGQPQHF. Based on the CDR3 plus reference TRBV2 and TRBJ1-5, the full variable domain is EPEVTQTPSHQVTQMGQEVILRCVPISNHLYFYWYRQILGQKVEFLVSFYNNEISEKSEIFDDQFSVERPDGSNFTLKIRSTKLEDSAMYFCASKGTGRAGQPQHFGDGTRLSIL.

The chain joins TRBV6-6 to TRBJ1-2, with 9 bases identical to TRBD1. There are 14 residues in the CDR3. V was clipped by 6 bases and J by 3 bases; unmatched bases: 5. The germline CDR1 and CDR2 sequences are MNHNY and SVGAGI (reference sequence). The CDR3, as DNA: TGTGCCAGCAGGAGGGACAGGGACCACTATGGCTACACCTTC. Protein product: CASRRDRDHYGYTF.

The V gene is TRBV7-3, the J gene TRBJ2-6; D gene uncertain. Trimming took off 5 bases at V and 1 base at J, with 9 bases between the two ends. Germline lookup yields CDR1 SGHTA and CDR2 FQGTGA. The CDR3 has 15 residues. The CDR3 loop reads CASSIEVSGANVLTF. CDR3 in DNA: TGTGCCAGCAGCATTGAGGTATCTGGGGCCAACGTCCTGACTTTC. Looking up the rest from reference TRBV7-3 and TRBJ2-6 gives the full variable domain: GAGVSQTPSNKVTEKGKYVELRCDPISGHTALYWYRQSLGQGPEFLIYFQGTGAADDSGLPNDRFFAVRPEGSVSTLKIQRTERGDSAVYLCASSIEVSGANVLTFGAGSRLTVL.

The chain couples TRBV9 to TRBJ2-3; 13 nucleotides align to TRBD2. The CDR3 totals 16 residues. With 0 bases clipped from V and 4 bases from J, the junction kept 2 bases outside the gene matches. Looked up from germline, CDR1 is SGDLS and CDR2 is YYNGEE. The CDR3 DNA follows: TGTGCCAGCAGCGTAGGACTAGCGGGGGGCGCAGATACGCAGTATTTT. It is translated as CASSVGLAGGADTQYF.

This sequence joins TRBV6-6 and TRBJ1-1, with D possibly being TRBD1 (6 bases). Germline loops: CDR1 MNHNY, CDR2 SVGAGI (reference sequence). V lost 5 bases and J lost 1, with 11 bases in between. The CDR3 extends over 14 amino acids. CDR3 in amino acids: CASSTRDKNTEAFF. The CDR3 nucleotides are TGTGCCAGCAGTACCCGGGACAAGAACACTGAAGCTTTCTTT.

This rearrangement joins TRBV9 to TRBJ1-1; 9 bases line up with TRBD1. The CDR3 is made up of 17 amino acids. Germline V gives CDR1 SGDLS, CDR2 YYNGEE. V gave up 0 bases and J gave up 0 bases; unmatched junction bases: 6. The CDR3 DNA is TGTGCCAGCAGCGTAGCTGCGGGACAGGGAATGAACACTGAAGCTTTCTTT. It yields the protein CASSVAAGQGMNTEAFF.

This sequence joins TRBV12-3 or TRBV12-4 and TRBJ1-1; D is possibly TRBD1 (6 bases). Trimming stripped 6 bases from V and 6 bases from J, with 11 bases between. The CDR3 has 12 residues. CDR3 amino acids: CASSYHRAEAFF. CDR3 DNA sequence: TGTGCCAGCAGCTACCACAGGGCTGAAGCTTTCTTT.

The chain joins TRBV7-9 to TRBJ1-3; D gene unclear. The germline gives CDR1 SEHNR, CDR2 FQNEAQ (reference sequence). CDR3 length: 14 residues. Between the trimmed V and J ends, which lost 4 bases and 5 bases, there was a span of 12 bases. CDR3: CASSWSEDRNTIYF. CDR3 bases: TGTGCCAGCAGCTGGTCAGAGGATCGAAACACCATATATTTT.

The rearrangement joins TRBV11-2 to TRBJ2-1; 12 bases fit TRBD2. CDR3 length: 16 residues. Trimming cost V 5 bases and J 7 bases; bases outside gene matches: 9. In germline, CDR1 is SGHAT, CDR2 FQNNGV. DNA of the CDR3: TGTGCCAGCAGCCCTCGACTAGCGGGAGTGTTTAATGAGCAGTTCTTC. Amino acids: CASSPRLAGVFNEQFF.

In DNA form, the CDR3 reads TGTGCCAGCAGAGGACAGCAAATTCGCACAGATACGCAGTATTTT. It specifies CASRGQQIRTDTQYF. The chain is built from TRBV6-5 and TRBJ2-3, with TRBD1 as a possible D gene (6 bases). This CDR3 comprises 15 residues. Per germline, CDR1 MNHEY and CDR2 SVGAGI. Trimming took 6 bases from V and 1 from J, leaving 14 bases between them.

The J gene is TRBJ2-4, the V gene TRBV7-9; no clear D. CDR3 length: 18 amino acids. Germline values: CDR1 SEHNR, CDR2 FQNEAQ (reference sequence). V was pared by 1 base and J by 0 bases, with 16 bases between. The CDR3 bases are TGTGCCAGCAGCTTAGACCGTACATCAGCTTTAGCCAAAAACATTCAGTACTTC. Residues: CASSLDRTSALAKNIQYF.

This chain uses TRBV25-1 with TRBJ2-5, with D perhaps given as TRBD1 or TRBD2 (5 bases each). Germline V CDR1 and CDR2: MGHDK, SYGVNS. V lost 2 bases to trimming and J lost 7 bases, with 14 bases between them. CDR3 length: 14 residues. The CDR3 region is CASSEAGAEGTQYF. The CDR3 DNA sequence: TGTGCCAGCAGTGAAGCCGGGGCCGAGGGGACCCAGTACTTC.

This clone appeared a few times. The chain links TRBV29-1 to TRBJ2-2; TRBD2 is a possible D gene (5 bases). The CDR3 consists of 15 residues. CDR1 and CDR2 (germline): SQVTM, ANQGSEA. Trimming took off 4 bases at V and 8 bases at J, with 20 bases between the two ends. This CDR3 reads CSVGIRTPREGELFF. In DNA, the CDR3 is TGCAGCGTTGGGATTAGGACCCCTCGGGAAGGGGAGCTGTTTTTT.

This clone is large in the sample. The chain couples TRBV11-3 to TRBJ2-5, with a possible D match to TRBD1 (8 bases). CDR1 and CDR2 from the germline V gene are SGHNT and YENEEA. Between the trimmed V and J ends, which lost 5 bases and 0 bases, there was a span of 16 bases. The CDR3 extends over 16 amino acids. CDR3 coding DNA: TGTGCCAGCAGCCCCCAGGGGGCGGGGGACCAAGAGACCCAGTACTTC. Translated: CASSPQGAGDQETQYF. The variable domain in full, with the rest retrieved from reference TRBV11-3 and TRBJ2-5, is EAGVVQSPRYKIIEKKQPVAFWCNPISGHNTLYWYLQNLGQGPELLIRYENEEAVDDSQLPKDRFSAERLKGVDSTLKIQPAELGDSAVYLCASSPQGAGDQETQYFGPGTRLLVL.

The gene calls are TRBV2 and TRBJ2-2, with D unresolved. Trimming shortened V by 0 bases and J by 2 bases, and 7 bases separated the two germline ends. The V gene's germline CDR1 is SNHLY and CDR2 FYNNEI. The CDR3 is made up of 15 amino acids. This CDR3 reads CASSEAARNTGELFF. In nucleotides, the CDR3 is TGTGCCAGCAGTGAAGCGGCCAGAAACACCGGGGAGCTGTTTTTT.

Judged by abundance, this clone is large. The chain couples TRBV3-1 (or the pseudogene TRBV3-2) to TRBJ2-2, with D possibly being TRBD1 (5 bases). V was pared by 7 bases and J by 2 bases, with 11 bases between. Looked up from germline, CDR1 is LGHDT and CDR2 is YNNKEL (reference sequence). The CDR3 consists of 14 residues. The CDR3 coding sequence is TGTGCCAGCACCACAGGACCCAACACCGGGGAGCTGTTTTTT. This translates into CASTTGPNTGELFF.

This clone ranks as large (0.1 to 1%). The rearrangement links TRBV4-3 to TRBJ1-1; D gene ambiguous. The V gene lost 1 base and the J gene lost 4 bases, with 16 bases spanning the gap. The germline gives CDR1 LGHNA, CDR2 YSLEER. This CDR3 contains 16 residues. DNA for the CDR3: TGCGCCAGCAGCCAAGTGGTTGGGGTATTAGGCACTGAAGCTTTCTTT. Its translation: CASSQVVGVLGTEAFF.

The count of this clone is one. This sequence joins TRBV5-6 and TRBJ2-1; 8 bases agree with TRBD2. Unmatched junction bases numbered 8, after V lost 6 bases and J lost 3 bases. This CDR3 has 15 amino acids. Germline loops: CDR1 SGHDT, CDR2 YYEEEE. CDR3 amino acids: CASTTGGAFYNEQFF. The CDR3 DNA follows: TGTGCCAGCACAACGGGGGGGGCGTTCTACAATGAGCAGTTCTTC.

Note on this clone: At one boundary the junction diverges from the germline segment, which might be a read error. The rearrangement joins TRBV5-6 to TRBJ2-5, with 8 bases that match TRBD2. The germline CDR1 and CDR2 sequences are SGHDT and YYEEEE. The length of the CDR3 is 15 residues. CDR3 nucleotide sequence: TGTGCCCGCAGCTTGGGGGCCGGGGGGGGAGAGACCCAGTACTTC. Its protein product is CARSLGAGGGETQYF.

The chain recombines TRBV5-1 with TRBJ2-7; 7 nucleotides line up with TRBD1. Germline V CDR1 and CDR2: SGHRS, YFSETQ. The CDR3 has 13 residues. V shed 5 bases, J shed 5 bases, and the junction held 7 bases outside the gene matches. CDR3 in DNA: TGCGCCAGCAGTCAACAGGGGAGCGACGAGCAGTACTTC. Its translation: CASSQQGSDEQYF.